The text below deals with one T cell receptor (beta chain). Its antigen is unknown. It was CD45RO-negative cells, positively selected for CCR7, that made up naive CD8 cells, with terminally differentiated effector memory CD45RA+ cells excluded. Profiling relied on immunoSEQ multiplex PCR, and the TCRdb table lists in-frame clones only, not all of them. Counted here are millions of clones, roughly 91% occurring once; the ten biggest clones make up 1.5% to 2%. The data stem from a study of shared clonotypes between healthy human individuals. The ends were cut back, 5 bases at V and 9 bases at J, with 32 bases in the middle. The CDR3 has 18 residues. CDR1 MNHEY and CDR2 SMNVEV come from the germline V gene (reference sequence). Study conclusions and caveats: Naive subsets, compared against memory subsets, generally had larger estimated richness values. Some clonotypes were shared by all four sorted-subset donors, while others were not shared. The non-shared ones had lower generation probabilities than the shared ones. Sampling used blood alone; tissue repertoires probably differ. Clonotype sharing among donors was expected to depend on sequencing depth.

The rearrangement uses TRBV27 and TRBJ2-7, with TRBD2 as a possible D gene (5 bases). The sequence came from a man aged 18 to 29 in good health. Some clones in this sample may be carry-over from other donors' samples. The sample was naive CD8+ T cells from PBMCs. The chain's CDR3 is CASSPAPGTRTKDRGQYF. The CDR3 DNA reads TGTGCCAGCAGTCCCGCCCCGGGAACCCGAACCAAGGATCGGGGGCAGTACTTC.